There are a few counts of the clone carrying this T cell receptor beta chain. This sample is drawn from a study of T cells in Graves' hyperthyroidism and ophthalmopathy. About the study: Peripheral blood samples were taken at initial diagnosis, prior to any treatment.

The source material, RNA transcripts, was used to amplify TCR beta CDR3 regions. Initially, a first-round RT-PCR of the TCR CDR3 employed the HTBI primer set. TCRdb reanalysed the multiplex PCR reads using MiXCR and keeps one entry per CDR3 protein. The table shows 250,000 to 300,000 distinct CDR3 sequences, with 13% occurring only once. It was uncontrolled infection, other autoimmune disease, pregnancy or lactation that excluded patients. Each 10 ml fresh peripheral blood draw supplied the PBMCs. The CDR3 runs 13 residues. CDR1 and CDR2 (germline): DFQATT, SNEGSKA (reference sequence). V gave up 5 bases and J gave up 4 bases, with 14 bases separating them.

This receptor was obtained from a woman in her 30s with Graves' hyperthyroidism that later progressed to Graves' ophthalmopathy. The sample comprised blood. This chain connects TRBV20-1 to TRBJ2-5; perhaps TRBD2 as D (5 bases). Here the CDR3 DNA reads TGCAGTGCTCGTGGTCCGGGAAGAGAGACCCAGTACTTC. As protein: CSARGPGRETQYF.